A selection of T cell receptor beta chains follows, all from one sample in a study of Ad26.COV2.S vaccination and SARS-CoV-2 variants. The method was immunoSEQ multiplex PCR; TCRdb's version includes in-frame clones alone and lacks a portion of them. The sample holds 300,000 to 500,000 clones; more than 85% are singletons and the top ten take approximately 3.7%. The sequencing here drew on peripheral blood, taken in a trial of Ad26.COV2.S vaccine versus placebo. The source of these receptors is a person aged 18-65 years who received the Ad26.COV2.S COVID-19 vaccine or a placebo. The conserved cysteine and the conserved F or W are not part of the CDR3 here. A D gene is named only where the DNA matches it firmly.

j_call d_call v_call cdr3_aa
TRBJ2-1 TRBD2 TRBV6-5 ASAGTSGPNEQF
TRBJ1-1 - TRBV7-9 ASSLAIQGEAF
TRBJ1-2 - TRBV7-9 ASSHKVTETFYGYT
TRBJ1-5 TRBD1 TRBV6-6 ASSPQGNQPQH
TRBJ1-1 - TRBV3-1/TRBV3-2 ASSQGYDETAEAF
TRBJ1-1 - TRBV4-1 ASSLTGVNTEAF
TRBJ2-5 TRBD1 TRBV29-1 SVVQGPRQETQY
TRBJ1-4 - TRBV14 ASSQESGEGLEANEKLF
TRBJ1-6 - TRBV3-1/TRBV3-2 ASSQDHSSDGNSPLH
TRBJ2-3 - TRBV6-5 ASSPWGGGTDTQY
TRBJ1-2 - TRBV5-1 ASSLDGTNNYGYT
TRBJ2-7 TRBD1 TRBV2 ASSPETGGRYEQY
TRBJ2-2 TRBD1 TRBV7-7 ASSERPGQGTGELF
TRBJ1-2 TRBD1 TRBV5-6 ASSPLTGGYGYT
TRBJ2-3 - TRBV5-4 ASSLRGGMGTDTQY
TRBJ1-6 - TRBV27 ASGFYNSPLH
TRBJ1-1 - TRBV23-1 ASSQSGAVLLRTEAF
TRBJ2-2 - TRBV5-4 ASRPGTTSGELF
TRBJ1-6 TRBD1 TRBV4-1 ASSQDRGQGNPVNSPLH
TRBJ2-1 - TRBV7-2 ASSLSAGAYLEQF
TRBJ1-1 - TRBV2 ASRADGGGNTEAF
TRBJ1-1 - TRBV4-1 ASSQPLQGNTEAF
TRBJ2-3 TRBD1 TRBV7-2 ASSLVGDSTDTQY
TRBJ2-7 - TRBV2 ASQSAYEQY
TRBJ1-6 - TRBV2 ASTLQGRDSPLH
TRBJ1-1 - TRBV7-8 ASSLGQRRNTEAF
TRBJ1-3 TRBD1 TRBV5-4 ASSSLDRAENTIY
TRBJ2-6 - TRBV30 AWSPRSPGANVLT
TRBJ1-4 - TRBV27 ASGPLGDINEKLF
TRBJ1-2 - TRBV5-8 ASSSGEYGYT
TRBJ2-3 - TRBV5-1 ASSSAIQGPDTQY
TRBJ1-2 - TRBV2 ASRAASYGYT
TRBJ1-1 TRBD1 TRBV10-3 AISESLTGVAAF
TRBJ1-2 - TRBV10-1 ASSEPGRPPAGYT
TRBJ2-2 - TRBV3-1/TRBV3-2 ASRRQDRNTGELF
TRBJ1-4 TRBD1 TRBV6-6 ASRPGQGGNEKLF
TRBJ1-1 - TRBV6-5 ASSYARLMNTEAF
TRBJ1-1 TRBD1 TRBV5-1 ASSEQTGDLGEAF
TRBJ1-1 TRBD1 TRBV6-5 ASRYQTGARNTEAF
TRBJ2-2 TRBD2 TRBV7-2 ASSLAGGVNTGELF
TRBJ2-1 TRBD2 TRBV18 ASSPLAGDDNEQF
TRBJ1-1 - TRBV19 ASSIGERFTEAF
TRBJ1-6 TRBD1 TRBV6-5 ATRGQGVYNSPLH
TRBJ2-1 - TRBV5-4 ASSLDYQPYNEQF
TRBJ1-2 TRBD1 TRBV27 ASSNGQGDLYGYT
TRBJ2-3 TRBD2 TRBV11-2 ASRKTSGSTDTQY
TRBJ2-7 - TRBV7-2 ASSHGGRSYEQY
TRBJ2-3 - TRBV27 ASSLEGTSSTDTQY
TRBJ1-2 - TRBV5-4 ASRTPVGSYT
TRBJ2-3 - TRBV7-2 ASSHGTNVDTQY
TRBJ2-4 TRBD2 TRBV7-8 ASSEGLALTIKNIQY
TRBJ1-6 - TRBV6-1 ASSEMTSRSPLH
TRBJ1-5 - TRBV10-3 AISESFGSNQPQH
TRBJ2-7 - TRBV6-1 ASSDSRTTYEQY
TRBJ2-3 - TRBV2 ASKMGGGTDTQY
TRBJ2-1 - TRBV12-2 ASRLVGERSAGHEQF